A selection of T cell receptor beta chains follows, all from one sample in a study of read filtering for tumor transcriptome and immune sequencing. TCRdb re-derived calls from the reads in MiXCR, one entry per CDR3 protein. Of some 130,000 distinct CDR3 sequences detected, under 15% appear once; the ten largest clones hold roughly 9.6%. Material: a population of CD138-negative cells sorted from bone marrow. The receptors were sampled from a donor at least 40 years old with multiple myeloma. Each CDR3 is given with its conserved first and last residue. D genes are given only for firm matches. Clone size is shown for a subset of rows, as once, few, many or a class of expanded clone.

TRBV6-1	many	TRBD1	TRBJ1-1	TGTGCCAGCAGGGAAAGGGACAGGGACATTGAAGCTTTCTTT	CASRERDRDIEAFF
TRBV7-2	few	NA	TRBJ2-1	TGTGCCAGCAGCCCCCGTCCCGGGGAGCAGTTCTTC	CASSPRPGEQFF
TRBV5-1	NA	NA	TRBJ1-4	TGCGCCAGCAGGATTTGGACACTCAGTAATGAAAAACTGTTTTTT	CASRIWTLSNEKLFF
TRBV5-1	few	TRBD1	TRBJ2-7	TGCGCCAGCAGCCCCCTGCAGCACGATACAGGGGTGGTGTACTTC	CASSPLQHDTGVVYF
TRBV19	many	NA	TRBJ1-2	TGTGCCAGCAGGGACCGAATCCGACAAAGCTATGGCTACACCTTC	CASRDRIRQSYGYTF
TRBV12-3/TRBV12-4	few	NA	TRBJ1-5	TGTGCCAGCTCACCCCCCGGCCCAGGGTTAATTCAGCCCCAGCATTTT	CASSPPGPGLIQPQHF
TRBV2	many	TRBD1	TRBJ2-1	TGTGCCAGCAGTTACAGGGGGCTTGAGCAGTTCTTC	CASSYRGLEQFF
TRBV6-5	many	NA	TRBJ2-2	TGTGCCAGCAGTAAGACTAGAGCCGGGGAGCTGTTTTTT	CASSKTRAGELFF
TRBV6-5	many	NA	TRBJ1-4	TGTGCCAGCAGACAGAGCGTTGCAACTAATGAAAAACTGTTTTTT	CASRQSVATNEKLFF
TRBV11-2	many	NA	TRBJ2-5	TGTGCCAGCAGAACCGGGACTGCCCTTGGGACCCAGTACTTC	CASRTGTALGTQYF
TRBV20-1	many	NA	TRBJ2-7	TGCAGTGCTAGTCGCCCCAACTACGAGCAGTACTTC	CSASRPNYEQYF
TRBV10-3	many	TRBD1	TRBJ1-2	TGTGCCATCGCAGGGGGTACAGCTAACTATGGCTACACCTTC	CAIAGGTANYGYTF
TRBV11-3	many	TRBD2	TRBJ2-2	TGTGCCAGCAGCTTCGGGGGGGCGCAGAACACCGGGGAGCTGTTTTTT	CASSFGGAQNTGELFF
TRBV6-6	many	NA	TRBJ1-1	TGTGCCAGCAGTAATCAGGGTCCCGCGCACACTGAAGCTTTCTTT	CASSNQGPAHTEAFF
TRBV5-4	few	NA	TRBJ2-5	TGTGCCAGCAGCCCCGGCGGGGGCGACCAAGAGACCCAGTACTTC	CASSPGGGDQETQYF
TRBV12-3/TRBV12-4	many	NA	TRBJ2-3	TGTGCCAGCGAACGGGGAGATACGCAGTATTTT	CASERGDTQYF
TRBV11-2	few	TRBD1	TRBJ1-4	TGTGCCAGCAGCTTCGCACAGGGGCTGGAAAAACTGTTTTTT	CASSFAQGLEKLFF
TRBV6-5	many	NA	TRBJ2-1	TGTGCCAGCAGTTCCCCGGGACGGACGGGTGAGCAGTTCTTC	CASSSPGRTGEQFF
TRBV20-1	many	TRBD2	TRBJ2-5	TGCAGTGCTAGACGCGGGGGGCAAGAGACCCAGTACTTC	CSARRGGQETQYF
TRBV7-9	many	TRBD2	TRBJ2-1	TGTGCCAGCAGCTTAGGCCATTTAGGGACTAGCGGGCCAAAGAGCTCCTACAATGAGCAGTTCTTC	CASSLGHLGTSGPKSSYNEQFF
TRBV3-1	NA	NA	TRBJ2-5	TGTGCCAGCAGCCAATTGGGCGTGGGGGAGACCCAGTACTTC	CASSQLGVGETQYF
TRBV5-5	few	TRBD1	TRBJ1-1	TGTGCCAGCACCACGACAGGGGGCGGGACTGAAGCTTTCTTT	CASTTTGGGTEAFF
TRBV7-9	many	NA	TRBJ1-1	TGTGCCAGCAGCTTAGGTTTCCAGGGTGGGGCTTTCTTT	CASSLGFQGGAFF
TRBV25-1	NA	TRBD2	TRBJ2-5	TGTGCCAGCAGTGAACTAGCGGGAGGCGGGAAACAAGAGACCCAGTACTTC	CASSELAGGGKQETQYF
TRBV29-1	many	NA	TRBJ1-1	TGCAGCGTTGAATCAGCCCTAGGGACTGAAGCTTTCTTT	CSVESALGTEAFF
TRBV19	many	TRBD2	TRBJ2-2	TGTGCCAGTCGGATGGGCGGGAGGGCCGGGGAGCTGTTTTTT	CASRMGGRAGELFF
TRBV3-1	many	TRBD1	TRBJ2-3	TGTGCCAGCAGCCATTATGGGACAGGGGGAGATACGCAGTATTTT	CASSHYGTGGDTQYF
TRBV3-1	many	NA	TRBJ2-3	TGTGCCAGCAGCCGCGGGACAGAGTCCACAGATACGCAGTATTTT	CASSRGTESTDTQYF
TRBV7-9	many	TRBD2	TRBJ2-1	TGTGCCAGCAGCGCCCGCTCTAGCGGGGGGTTAGATGAGCAGTTCTTC	CASSARSSGGLDEQFF
TRBV20-1	many	NA	TRBJ2-1	TGCAGTGCTAGATCCGGGGACTACAATGAGCAGTTCTTC	CSARSGDYNEQFF
TRBV5-1	many	TRBD1	TRBJ2-3	TGCGCCAGCAGCTTGGCCCTTGGGACAGCGGTAGATACGCAGTATTTT	CASSLALGTAVDTQYF
TRBV20-1	many	NA	TRBJ1-5	TGCAGTGCTAGCCCCCCAGGTGCCGGCAATCAGCCCCAGCATTTT	CSASPPGAGNQPQHF
TRBV20-1	many	TRBD2	TRBJ2-1	TGCAGTGCTAGTTCTGCCTCCCTTCCGGGGGGTGAGCAGTTCTTC	CSASSASLPGGEQFF
TRBV7-8	many	NA	TRBJ1-6	TGTGCCAGCAGCTCAGCCAGGGAATCACCCCTCCACTTT	CASSSARESPLHF
TRBV5-6	many	TRBD1	TRBJ2-1	TGTGCCAGCAGTCGAAAGGGACAGGGAAAGGTGAATGAGCAGTTCTTC	CASSRKGQGKVNEQFF
TRBV6-1	many	TRBD1	TRBJ1-5	TGTGCCAGCAGTGAAGCAGTTTATATACGGCAGGGGGAACATCGGCCCCAGCATTTT	CASSEAVYIRQGEHRPQHF
TRBV20-1	NA	NA	TRBJ1-1	TGCAGTGCTAAAGAAGGTGGAAGACCTGAAGCTTTCTTT	CSAKEGGRPEAFF
TRBV20-1	many	TRBD1	TRBJ2-3	TGCAGTGCAGGGACAGGCCCGGATACGCAGTATTTT	CSAGTGPDTQYF
TRBV5-1	NA	TRBD1	TRBJ2-7	TGCGCCAGCAGCATACGTTCAGGACAGGCCAATTCCTTCTACGAGCAGTACTTC	CASSIRSGQANSFYEQYF
TRBV29-1	many	NA	TRBJ2-2	TGCAGCGTACAGGGCCCGAACACCGGGGAGCTGTTTTTT	CSVQGPNTGELFF
TRBV7-3	many	NA	TRBJ2-3	TGTGCCAGCAGCCCCCCGAGACTGCGCACAGATACGCAGTATTTT	CASSPPRLRTDTQYF
TRBV6-6	NA	TRBD1	TRBJ1-1	TGTGCCAGCAGTGCGCCATTGGACAGGGGGAACACTGAAGCTTTCTTT	CASSAPLDRGNTEAFF
TRBV29-1	many	NA	TRBJ2-7	TGCAGCGTTGGACCCGGGCATGGAGAGCAGTACTTC	CSVGPGHGEQYF
TRBV12-3/TRBV12-4	NA	NA	TRBJ2-7	TGTGCCAGCAGTTTAAGGGGGGCCGGTTACGAGCAGTACTTC	CASSLRGAGYEQYF
TRBV12-3/TRBV12-4	many	NA	TRBJ2-2	TGTGCCAGCAGTTTCGACAGGAGGATGGCCGGGGAGCTGTTTTTT	CASSFDRRMAGELFF
TRBV18	many	NA	TRBJ2-5	TGTGCCAGCTCACGGGGGTTTCAAGAGACCCAGTACTTC	CASSRGFQETQYF
TRBV6-5	many	NA	TRBJ2-1	TGTGCCAGCAGTTACCGACTAAACAATGAGCAGTTCTTC	CASSYRLNNEQFF
TRBV5-1	many	TRBD1	TRBJ2-3	TGCGCCAGCAGCCGGGGACAGGTTACAGATACGCAGTATTTT	CASSRGQVTDTQYF
TRBV25-1	NA	NA	TRBJ2-5	TGTGCCAGCAGTGCGGAGTTCCAAGAGACCCAGTACTTC	CASSAEFQETQYF
TRBV12-3/TRBV12-4	NA	TRBD1	TRBJ1-1	TGTGCCAGCAGTCCGAGACAGGGAATGAACACTGAAGCTTTCTTT	CASSPRQGMNTEAFF
TRBV12-3/TRBV12-4	many	NA	TRBJ1-6	TGTGCCAGCAGTTTTCGGACCCCCAATAATTCACCCCTCCACTTT	CASSFRTPNNSPLHF
TRBV6-1	few	NA	TRBJ2-5	TGTGCCAGCAGTGAAGCGCCCAGGGCCGGGGAGACCCAGTACTTC	CASSEAPRAGETQYF
TRBV6-2/TRBV6-3	many	TRBD1	TRBJ2-2	TGTGCCAGCAGACGGACAGGGGGCGCGGTCACCGGGGAGCTGTTTTTT	CASRRTGGAVTGELFF